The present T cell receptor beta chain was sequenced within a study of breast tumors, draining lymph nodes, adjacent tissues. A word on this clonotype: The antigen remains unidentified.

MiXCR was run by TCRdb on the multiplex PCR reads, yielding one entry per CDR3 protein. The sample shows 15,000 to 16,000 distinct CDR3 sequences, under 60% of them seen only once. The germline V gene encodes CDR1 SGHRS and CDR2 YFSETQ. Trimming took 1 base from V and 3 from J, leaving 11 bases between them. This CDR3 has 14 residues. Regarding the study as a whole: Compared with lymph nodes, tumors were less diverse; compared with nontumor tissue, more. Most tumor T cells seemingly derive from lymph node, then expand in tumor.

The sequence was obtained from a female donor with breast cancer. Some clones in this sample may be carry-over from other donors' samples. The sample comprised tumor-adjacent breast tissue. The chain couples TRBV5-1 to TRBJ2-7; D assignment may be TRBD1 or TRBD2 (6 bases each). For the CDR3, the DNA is TGCGCCAGCAGCTTGACGGGGGCTCGCTACGAGCAGTACTTC. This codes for CASSLTGARYEQYF.